This TCR beta chain originates from a study of cytomegalovirus exposure and HLA in healthy donors. Study findings and constraints: Association of 16,951 TCR beta sequences with HLA alleles was found at 0.05 false discovery rate in a later analysis. TCR beta chains numbering 150 to 200 were designated cytomegalovirus-associated. Productive status was seen about 90% or about 30% of the time for most TCR beta V segments in an earlier analysis. Presence/absence analysis assumed near-uniform sequencing depth across donors.

PCR amplification relied on 60 Vbeta primers (plus 13 Jbeta primers). Produced via immunoSEQ multiplex PCR; TCRdb's table is partial and in-frame only. The table includes about 150,000 clones, roughly three quarters detected once. The germline CDR1 and CDR2 sequences are SGHRS and YFSETQ. The V gene lost 0 bases and the J gene lost 2 bases, with 6 bases spanning the gap. This CDR3 is built from 13 residues. Points on this clone: Its antigen is currently unknown.

The sequenced material came from PBMCs. The chain recombines TRBV5-1 with TRBJ2-7; D is unclear. The receptor was derived from a man aged 25 to 45 in good health and CMV-seronegative. CDR3 in amino acids: CASSLERAYEQYF. DNA for the CDR3: TGCGCCAGCAGCTTGGAACGGGCCTACGAGCAGTACTTC.